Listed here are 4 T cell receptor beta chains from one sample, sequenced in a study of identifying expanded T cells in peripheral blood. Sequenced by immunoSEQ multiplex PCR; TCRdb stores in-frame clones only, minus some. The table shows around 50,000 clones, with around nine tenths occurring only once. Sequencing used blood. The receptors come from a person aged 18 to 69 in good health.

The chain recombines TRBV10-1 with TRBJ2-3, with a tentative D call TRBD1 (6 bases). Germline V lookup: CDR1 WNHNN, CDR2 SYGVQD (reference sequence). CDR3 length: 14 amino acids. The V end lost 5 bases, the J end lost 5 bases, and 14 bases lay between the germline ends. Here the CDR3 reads CASSSGGRGDTQYF. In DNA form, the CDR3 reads TGCGCCAGCAGTAGTGGGGGCCGAGGAGATACGCAGTATTTT.

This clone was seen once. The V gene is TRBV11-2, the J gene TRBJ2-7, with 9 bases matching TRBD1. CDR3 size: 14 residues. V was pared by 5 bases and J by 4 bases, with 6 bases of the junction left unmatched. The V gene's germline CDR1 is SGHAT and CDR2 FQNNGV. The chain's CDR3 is CASSHGGTGYEQYF. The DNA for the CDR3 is TGTGCCAGCAGCCACGGAGGGACAGGGTACGAGCAGTACTTC.

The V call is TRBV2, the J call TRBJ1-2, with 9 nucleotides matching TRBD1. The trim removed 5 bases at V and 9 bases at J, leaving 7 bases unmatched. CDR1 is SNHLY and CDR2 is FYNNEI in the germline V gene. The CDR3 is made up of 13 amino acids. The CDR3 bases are TGTGCCAGCAGTTCAACAGGGGGCGCAAGCTACACCTTC. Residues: CASSSTGGASYTF.

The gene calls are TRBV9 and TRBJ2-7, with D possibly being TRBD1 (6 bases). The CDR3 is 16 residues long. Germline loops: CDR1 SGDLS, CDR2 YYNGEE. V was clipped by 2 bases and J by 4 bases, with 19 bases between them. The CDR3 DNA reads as TGTGCCAGCAGCGTGGCGACAGGAGGCACACTTTACGAGCAGTACTTC. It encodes CASSVATGGTLYEQYF.